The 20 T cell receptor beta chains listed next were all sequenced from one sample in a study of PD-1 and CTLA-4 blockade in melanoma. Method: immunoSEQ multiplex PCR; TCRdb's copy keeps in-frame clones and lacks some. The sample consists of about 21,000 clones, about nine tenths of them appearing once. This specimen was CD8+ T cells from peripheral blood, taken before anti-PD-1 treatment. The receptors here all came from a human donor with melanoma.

The CDR3 nucleotides read TGTGCCAGCAGTTCAATCTTGATGGCGTATGTTCAAGAGACCCAGTACTTC. This codes for CASSSILMAYVQETQYF. The V and J genes are TRBV28 and TRBJ2-5; D is unresolved. Germline V gene data show CDR1 as MDHEN and CDR2 as SYDVKM. Trimming removed 4 bases at V and 2 bases at J, with 20 bases between. The CDR3 extends over 17 amino acids.

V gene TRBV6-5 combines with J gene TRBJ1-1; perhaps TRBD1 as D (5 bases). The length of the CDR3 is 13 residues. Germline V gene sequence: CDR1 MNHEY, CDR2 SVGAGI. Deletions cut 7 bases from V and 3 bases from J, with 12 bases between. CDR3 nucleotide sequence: TGTGCCAGCACCTGGGGGAGCGACACTGAAGCTTTCTTT. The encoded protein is CASTWGSDTEAFF.

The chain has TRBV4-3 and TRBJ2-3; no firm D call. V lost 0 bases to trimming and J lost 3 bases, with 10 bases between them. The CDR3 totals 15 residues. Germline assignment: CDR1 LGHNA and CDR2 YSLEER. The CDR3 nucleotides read TGCGCCAGCAGCCAAGATCTCTGGCTAACAGATACGCAGTATTTT. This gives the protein CASSQDLWLTDTQYF.

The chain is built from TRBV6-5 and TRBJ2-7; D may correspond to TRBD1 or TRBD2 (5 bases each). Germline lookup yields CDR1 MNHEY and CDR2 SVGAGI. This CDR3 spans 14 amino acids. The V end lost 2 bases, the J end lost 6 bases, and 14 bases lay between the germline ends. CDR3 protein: CASSYGAGTGEQYF. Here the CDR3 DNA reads TGTGCCAGCAGTTACGGGGCAGGGACCGGCGAGCAGTACTTC.

CDR3 loop: CAWSVLVRGGGYNEQFF. CDR3 nucleotide sequence: TGTGCCTGGAGTGTCTTGGTCCGGGGCGGGGGGTACAATGAGCAGTTCTTC. V usage is TRBV30 and J usage is TRBJ2-1; 8 nucleotides align to TRBD2. The CDR3 sequence is 17 residues long. From germline, CDR1 is GTSNPN and CDR2 SVGIG (reference sequence). V dropped 0 bases and J dropped 4; count of bases not matched to a gene: 11. The variable domain in full, completed from reference TRBV30 and TRBJ2-1, reads SQTIHQWPATLVQPVGSPLSLECTVEGTSNPNLYWYRQAAGRGLQLLFYSVGIGQISSEVPQNLSASRPQDRQFILSSKKLLLSDSGFYLCAWSVLVRGGGYNEQFFGPGTRLTVL.

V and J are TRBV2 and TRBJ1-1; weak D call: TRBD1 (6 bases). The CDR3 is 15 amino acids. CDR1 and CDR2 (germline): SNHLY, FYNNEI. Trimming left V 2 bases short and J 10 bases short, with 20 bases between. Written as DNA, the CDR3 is TGTGCCAGCAGTGAATCGGCAGGGGCCAAGAACAGAGCTTTCTTT. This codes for CASSESAGAKNRAFF.

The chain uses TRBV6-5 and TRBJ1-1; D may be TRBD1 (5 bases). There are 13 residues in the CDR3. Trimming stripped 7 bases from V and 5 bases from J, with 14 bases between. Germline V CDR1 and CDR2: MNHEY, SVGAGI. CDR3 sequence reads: CASISLGGTEAFF. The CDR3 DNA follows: TGTGCCAGCATCTCCTTGGGGGGAACTGAAGCTTTCTTT.

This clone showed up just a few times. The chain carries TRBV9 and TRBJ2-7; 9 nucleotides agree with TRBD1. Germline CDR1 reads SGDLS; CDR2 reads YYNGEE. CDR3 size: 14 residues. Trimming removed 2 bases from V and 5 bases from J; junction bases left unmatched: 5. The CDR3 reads CASSVLGTGNEQYF. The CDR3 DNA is TGTGCCAGCAGCGTCCTAGGGACAGGGAACGAGCAGTACTTC.

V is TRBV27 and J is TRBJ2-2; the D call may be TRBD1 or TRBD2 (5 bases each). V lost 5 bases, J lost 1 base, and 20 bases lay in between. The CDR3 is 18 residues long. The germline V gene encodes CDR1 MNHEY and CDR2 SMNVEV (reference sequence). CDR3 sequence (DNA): TGTGCCAGCAGTCCAACCCTCCTTCGGGGCCGGAACACCGGGGAGCTGTTTTTT. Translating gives CASSPTLLRGRNTGELFF.

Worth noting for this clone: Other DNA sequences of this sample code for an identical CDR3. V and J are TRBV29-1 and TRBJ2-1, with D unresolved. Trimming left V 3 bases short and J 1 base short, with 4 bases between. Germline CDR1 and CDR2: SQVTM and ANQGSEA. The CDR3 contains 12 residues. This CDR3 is CSVDLSYNEQFF. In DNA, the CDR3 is TGCAGCGTTGATTTGTCCTACAATGAGCAGTTCTTC.

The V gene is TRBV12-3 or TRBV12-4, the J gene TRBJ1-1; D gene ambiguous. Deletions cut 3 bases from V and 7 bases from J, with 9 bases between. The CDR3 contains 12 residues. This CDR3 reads CASSFALDEAFF. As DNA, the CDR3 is TGTGCCAGCAGTTTCGCTCTAGATGAAGCTTTCTTT.

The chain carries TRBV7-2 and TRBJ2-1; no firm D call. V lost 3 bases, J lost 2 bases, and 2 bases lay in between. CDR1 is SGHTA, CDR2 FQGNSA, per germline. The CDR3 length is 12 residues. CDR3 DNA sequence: TGTGCCAGCAGCTTCACCTACAATGAGCAGTTCTTC. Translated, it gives CASSFTYNEQFF.

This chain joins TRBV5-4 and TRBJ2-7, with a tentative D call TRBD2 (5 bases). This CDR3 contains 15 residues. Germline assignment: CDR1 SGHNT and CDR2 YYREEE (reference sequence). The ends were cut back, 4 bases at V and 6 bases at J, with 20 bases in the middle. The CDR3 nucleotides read TGTGCCAGCAGCCCACCCGGGATGGGGAGCGGCGAGCAGTACTTC. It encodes CASSPPGMGSGEQYF. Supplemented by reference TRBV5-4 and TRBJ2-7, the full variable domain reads ETGVTQSPTHLIKTRGQQVTLRCSSQSGHNTVSWYQQALGQGPQFIFQYYREEENGRGNFPPRFSGLQFPNYSSELNVNALELDDSALYLCASSPPGMGSGEQYFGPGTRLTVT.

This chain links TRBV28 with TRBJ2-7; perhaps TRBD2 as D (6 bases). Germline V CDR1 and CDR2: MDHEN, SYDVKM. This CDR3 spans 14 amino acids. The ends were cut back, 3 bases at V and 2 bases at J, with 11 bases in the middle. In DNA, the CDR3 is TGTGCCAGCAGTTTGGGCGGGATCGCCTACGAGCAGTACTTC. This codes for CASSLGGIAYEQYF. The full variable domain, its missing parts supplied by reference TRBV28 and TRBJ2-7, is DVKVTQSSRYLVKRTGEKVFLECVQDMDHENMFWYRQDPGLGLRLIYFSYDVKMKEKGDIPEGYSVSREKKERFSLILESASTNQTSMYLCASSLGGIAYEQYFGPGTRLTVT.

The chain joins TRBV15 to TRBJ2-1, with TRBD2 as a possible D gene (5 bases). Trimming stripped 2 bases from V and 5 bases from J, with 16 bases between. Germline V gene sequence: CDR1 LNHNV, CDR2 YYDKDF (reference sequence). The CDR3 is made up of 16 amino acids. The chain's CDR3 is CATSRYPLMGDNEQFF. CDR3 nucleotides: TGTGCCACCAGCAGATACCCTCTGATGGGAGACAATGAGCAGTTCTTC.

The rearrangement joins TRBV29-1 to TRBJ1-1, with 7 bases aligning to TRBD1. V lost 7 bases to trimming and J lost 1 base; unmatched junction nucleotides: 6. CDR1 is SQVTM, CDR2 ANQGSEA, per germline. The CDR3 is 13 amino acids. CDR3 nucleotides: TGCAGCGCAGACAGGGATGCGAACACTGAAGCTTTCTTT. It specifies CSADRDANTEAFF.

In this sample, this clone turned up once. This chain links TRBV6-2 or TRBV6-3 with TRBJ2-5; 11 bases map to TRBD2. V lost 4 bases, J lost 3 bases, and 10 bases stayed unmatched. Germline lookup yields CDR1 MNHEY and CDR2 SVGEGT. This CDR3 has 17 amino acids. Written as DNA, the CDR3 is TGTGCCAGCAGTTTCCTTCCTAGCGGGGGGACGGAAGAGACCCAGTACTTC. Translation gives CASSFLPSGGTEETQYF.

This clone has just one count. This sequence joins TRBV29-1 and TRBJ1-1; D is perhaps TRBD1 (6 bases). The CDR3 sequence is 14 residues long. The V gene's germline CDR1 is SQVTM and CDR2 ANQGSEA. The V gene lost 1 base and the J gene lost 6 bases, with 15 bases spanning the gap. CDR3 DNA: TGCAGCGTTGAAGGATTTCAGGGGAGCCCTGAAGCTTTCTTT. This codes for CSVEGFQGSPEAFF. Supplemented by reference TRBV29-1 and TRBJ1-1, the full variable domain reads SAVISQKPSRDICQRGTSLTIQCQVDSQVTMMFWYRQQPGQSLTLIATANQGSEATYESGFVIDKFPISRPNLTFSTLTVSNMSPEDSSIYLCSVEGFQGSPEAFFGQGTRLTVV.

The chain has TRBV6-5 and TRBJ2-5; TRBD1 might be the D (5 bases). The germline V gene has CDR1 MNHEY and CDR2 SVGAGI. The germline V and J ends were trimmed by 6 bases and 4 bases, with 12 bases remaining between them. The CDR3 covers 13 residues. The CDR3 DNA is TGTGCCAGCAGGATAACAGGCCGAGAGACCCAGTACTTC. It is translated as CASRITGRETQYF.

The CDR3 coding sequence is TGCGCCAGCAGCTTTGGGCAGGGAGTATCCTACAATGAGCAGTTCTTC. Protein: CASSFGQGVSYNEQFF. The chain has TRBV5-1 and TRBJ2-1; either TRBD1 or TRBD2 may supply D (5 bases each). Germline CDR1 is SGHRS and CDR2 is YFSETQ. CDR3 length equals 16 residues. The V end was cut by 2 bases, the J end by 1 base, with 13 bases between.